This passage covers 14 T cell receptor beta chains from one sample sequenced in a study of shared T cell receptors in the human thymus. Generated by immunoSEQ multiplex PCR, the TCRdb table keeps only in-frame clones and is missing some. The data hold 700,000 to 750,000 clones, with 70% to 90% observed a single time. The same data also went into a second study, on human thymus T cells.

Sequenced: thymocytes. The receptors stem from a girl under three years old with a congenital heart defect.

The V gene is TRBV27, the J gene TRBJ1-2; no clear D. The CDR3 runs 14 residues. Trimming removed 2 bases at V and 3 bases at J, with 10 bases between. Germline assignment: CDR1 MNHEY and CDR2 SMNVEV (reference sequence). CDR3 in DNA: TGTGCCAGCAGTTTAGGAGGGAGGGACTATGGCTACACCTTC. Encoded protein: CASSLGGRDYGYTF.

This chain joins TRBV7-9 and TRBJ2-5, with 10 bases aligning to TRBD2. Germline V gene lookup returns CDR1 SEHNR and CDR2 FQNEAQ (reference sequence). Trimming took 5 bases from V and 1 from J; bases not matched to a gene: 4. The length of the CDR3 is 15 residues. The CDR3: CASSPGLAVQETQYF. Written as DNA, the CDR3 is TGTGCCAGCAGCCCCGGACTAGCGGTCCAAGAGACCCAGTACTTC.

This clone came up once. The chain employs TRBV6-1 and TRBJ2-1; 7 nucleotides agree with TRBD1. Germline CDR1 and CDR2: MNHNS and SASEGT. The CDR3 is made up of 13 amino acids. Trimming at V came to 4 bases and at J to 8 bases, leaving 5 bases not matched to a gene. The CDR3 here is CASSGTGADEQFF. CDR3 nucleotides: TGTGCCAGCAGTGGAACAGGGGCGGATGAGCAGTTCTTC.

This clone was seen only a few times. CDR3 in amino acids: CASSLFGGFTYEQYF. In DNA form, the CDR3 reads TGTGCCAGCAGCTTATTCGGGGGGTTCACCTACGAGCAGTACTTC. V is TRBV7-2 and J is TRBJ2-7; 7 bases are a match to TRBD2. The V and J ends lost 2 bases and 2 bases, in that order; junction bases with no gene match: 6. Germline-derived CDR1 and CDR2 are SGHTA and FQGNSA. This CDR3 has 15 amino acids.

The chain links TRBV14 to TRBJ1-6; D not certain. V was trimmed by 3 bases and J by 9 bases, leaving 21 bases between them. Germline lookup yields CDR1 SGHDN and CDR2 FVKESK. The CDR3 is 17 residues long. The chain's CDR3 is CASSQPKRRSSTSPLHF. The CDR3 region has the DNA TGTGCCAGCAGCCAGCCAAAAAGAAGGAGCAGTACTTCACCCCTCCACTTT.

V is TRBV25-1 and J is TRBJ1-6, with TRBD1 matching 7 bases. The CDR3 is made up of 15 amino acids. The V and J ends lost 6 bases and 5 bases, in that order; junction bases with no gene match: 7. Germline loops: CDR1 MGHDK, CDR2 SYGVNS. CDR3 sequence reads: CASSQTGINNSPLHF. In nucleotides, the CDR3 is TGTGCCAGCAGCCAGACAGGGATTAATAATTCACCCCTCCACTTT.

The genes are TRBV2 and TRBJ1-3, with no clear D. Trimming shortened V by 8 bases and J by 7 bases, and 12 bases separated the two germline ends. Germline V CDR1 and CDR2: SNHLY, FYNNEI. The CDR3 is 12 residues long. Here the CDR3 DNA reads TGTGCCAGCGCCCGGGTCCATAACACCATATATTTT. This translates into CASARVHNTIYF.

V is TRBV13 and J is TRBJ1-2; 7 nucleotides align to TRBD1. The germline V gene encodes CDR1 PRHDT and CDR2 FYEKMQ (reference sequence). The CDR3 has 14 amino acids. The junction had 7 bases not matched to a gene; V was cut back by 4 bases and J by 5 bases. CDR3 loop: CASSSPGQLYGYTF. CDR3 DNA sequence: TGTGCCAGCAGCTCTCCGGGACAGCTGTATGGCTACACCTTC. Full variable domain (missing parts from reference TRBV13 and TRBJ1-2): AAGVIQSPRHLIKEKRETATLKCYPIPRHDTVYWYQQGPGQDPQFLISFYEKMQSDKGSIPDRFSAQQFSDYHSELNMSSLELGDSALYFCASSSPGQLYGYTFGSGTRLTVV.

The rearrangement links TRBV25-1 to TRBJ1-6; 7 bases fit TRBD1. Germline V lookup: CDR1 MGHDK, CDR2 SYGVNS. The CDR3 runs 18 residues. V lost 3 bases to trimming and J lost 5 bases; unmatched junction nucleotides: 13. This CDR3 is CASSELGDSKYNNSPLHF. DNA for the CDR3: TGTGCCAGCAGTGAGTTGGGGGACAGCAAATATAATAATTCACCCCTCCACTTT.

V is TRBV11-3 and J is TRBJ2-2, with D unresolved. Germline V gene lookup returns CDR1 SGHNT and CDR2 YENEEA. CDR3 length equals 16 residues. The germline V and J ends were trimmed by 1 base and 1 base, with 10 bases remaining between them. The CDR3 reads CASSLAAGENTGELFF. CDR3 DNA sequence: TGTGCCAGCAGCTTAGCCGCCGGAGAGAACACCGGGGAGCTGTTTTTT.

This clone was picked up a small number of times. The V call is TRBV6-1, the J call TRBJ1-6; a possible D gene is TRBD1 (5 bases). There are 16 residues in the CDR3. Germline V CDR1 and CDR2: MNHNS, SASEGT. V shed 0 bases and J shed 5 bases, with 11 bases lying between them. The CDR3 DNA is TGTGCCAGCAGTGAAGCAAAAGGGGCTAATAATTCACCCCTCCACTTT. Translated, it gives CASSEAKGANNSPLHF.

V usage is TRBV27 and J usage is TRBJ1-1; D is possibly TRBD1 (6 bases). V lost 0 bases and J 0 bases, leaving 23 bases between the germline ends. Germline values: CDR1 MNHEY, CDR2 SMNVEV (reference sequence). CDR3 length: 20 residues. CDR3 residues: CASSLSGRGGSSSMNTEAFF. In DNA, the CDR3 is TGTGCCAGCAGTTTATCGGGCAGGGGTGGATCGTCTTCGATGAACACTGAAGCTTTCTTT.

This sequence joins TRBV30 and TRBJ1-5, with unresolved D. The CDR3 has 15 residues. Germline-derived CDR1 and CDR2 are GTSNPN and SVGIG (reference sequence). Trimming took 3 bases from V and 0 from J, leaving 12 bases between them. DNA for the CDR3: TGTGCCTGGAGGAATCAGAGACTTAGCAATCAGCCCCAGCATTTT. This codes for CAWRNQRLSNQPQHF.

The genes are TRBV25-1 and TRBJ2-7; the D gene is possibly TRBD1 (6 bases). The CDR3 is made up of 15 amino acids. Germline CDR1 reads MGHDK; CDR2 reads SYGVNS. The V gene lost 3 bases and the J gene lost 2 bases, with 14 bases spanning the gap. The DNA of the CDR3 is TGTGCCAGCAGTGAGACCGGGACACCTACCTACGAGCAGTACTTC. Translation: CASSETGTPTYEQYF.